Each of the 8 T cell receptor beta chains below was sequenced from the same sample in a study of CD8 T cells in Susac syndrome. An amount of RNA that ranged from roughly 0.5 to 1 ug was reverse transcribed with random hexamers. From the immunoSEQ multiplex PCR reads, TCRdb called clonotypes with MiXCR, one entry per CDR3 protein. This sample has under 200,000 distinct CDR3 sequences, with around 94% found just once. Sequenced sample: CD4+ T cells from PBMCs. These receptors were taken from a human donor in good health.

The chain employs TRBV29-1 and TRBJ1-2; D remains unclear. Trimming cost V 1 base and J 6 bases, with 9 bases left between them. Germline CDR1 is SQVTM and CDR2 is ANQGSEA. The CDR3 spans 12 residues. CDR3 DNA: TGCAGCGTTGAAGCGGGGAGGGATGGCTACACCTTC. Translation: CSVEAGRDGYTF.

The chain is built from TRBV4-3 and TRBJ1-1; no reliable D call. CDR3 length: 15 residues. V lost 0 bases, J lost 0 bases, and 8 bases lay in between. In germline, CDR1 is LGHNA, CDR2 YSLEER. The CDR3: CASSQDLGVNTEAFF. The CDR3, as DNA: TGCGCCAGCAGCCAAGATCTTGGGGTGAACACTGAAGCTTTCTTT.

The rearrangement joins TRBV27 to TRBJ1-2; D perhaps matches TRBD1 (5 bases). V was pared by 0 bases and J by 4 bases, with 9 bases between. CDR3 length equals 14 residues. CDR1 and CDR2 (germline): MNHEY, SMNVEV (reference sequence). CDR3 DNA sequence: TGTGCCAGCAGTTTATCGGAGGGGCTCTATGGCTACACCTTC. Protein sequence: CASSLSEGLYGYTF.

V usage is TRBV29-1 and J usage is TRBJ1-1, with D tentatively TRBD1 (5 bases). This CDR3 region has 11 residues. V lost 6 bases to trimming and J lost 6 bases, with 11 bases between them. The germline gives CDR1 SQVTM, CDR2 ANQGSEA. The CDR3 loop is CSVGAVSEAFF. The DNA of the CDR3 is TGCAGCGTCGGGGCGGTATCTGAAGCTTTCTTT.

This clonotype has a handful of counts. The chain recombines TRBV6-1 with TRBJ2-5; 7 bases align to TRBD1. The V and J ends lost 4 bases and 5 bases, in that order; junction bases with no gene match: 4. Germline V lookup: CDR1 MNHNS, CDR2 SASEGT. This CDR3 is built from 13 residues. The CDR3 loop is CASSVDREETQYF. In nucleotides, the CDR3 is TGTGCCAGCAGTGTCGACAGGGAGGAGACCCAGTACTTC.

The chain joins TRBV29-1 to TRBJ2-3, with D tentatively TRBD1 or TRBD2 (5 bases each). The V end lost 3 bases, the J end lost 8 bases, and 21 bases lay between the germline ends. The CDR3 covers 15 residues. Germline V gene data show CDR1 as SQVTM and CDR2 as ANQGSEA. The DNA for the CDR3 is TGCAGCGTTGACCGGCAGGGTGGGAGTGTGGGTACGCAGTATTTT. Translated, it gives CSVDRQGGSVGTQYF.

This chain joins TRBV5-4 and TRBJ2-1, with 9 nucleotides matching TRBD1. The CDR3 sequence is 16 residues long. The junction had 4 bases not matched to a gene; V was cut back by 3 bases and J by 0 bases. The germline V gene has CDR1 SGHNT and CDR2 YYREEE (reference sequence). CDR3 coding DNA: TGTGCCAGCAGCTGGGGACAGGGAGCCTCCTACAATGAGCAGTTCTTC. This sequence encodes CASSWGQGASYNEQFF.

The V gene is TRBV30, the J gene TRBJ1-1; D remains unclear. Germline V gene sequence: CDR1 GTSNPN, CDR2 SVGIG (reference sequence). V lost 7 bases, J lost 4 bases, and 10 bases lay in between. The CDR3 is made up of 11 amino acids. In nucleotides, the CDR3 is TGTGCCTCAGGCTTTGGCACTGAAGCTTTCTTT. Its translation: CASGFGTEAFF.